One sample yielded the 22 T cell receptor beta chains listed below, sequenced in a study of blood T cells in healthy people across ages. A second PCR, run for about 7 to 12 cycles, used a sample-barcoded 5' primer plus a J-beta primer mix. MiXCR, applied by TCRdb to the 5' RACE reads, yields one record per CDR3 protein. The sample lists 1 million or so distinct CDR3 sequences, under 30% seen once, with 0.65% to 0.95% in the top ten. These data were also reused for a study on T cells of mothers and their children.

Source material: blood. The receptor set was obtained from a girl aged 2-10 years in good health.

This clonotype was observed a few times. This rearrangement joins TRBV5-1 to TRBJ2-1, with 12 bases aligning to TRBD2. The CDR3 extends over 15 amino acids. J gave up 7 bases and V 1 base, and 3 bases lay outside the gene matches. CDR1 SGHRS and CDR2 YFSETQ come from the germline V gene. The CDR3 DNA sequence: TGCGCCAGCAGCTTGAGACTAGCGGGAGAGAATGAGCAGTTCTTC. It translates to CASSLRLAGENEQFF.

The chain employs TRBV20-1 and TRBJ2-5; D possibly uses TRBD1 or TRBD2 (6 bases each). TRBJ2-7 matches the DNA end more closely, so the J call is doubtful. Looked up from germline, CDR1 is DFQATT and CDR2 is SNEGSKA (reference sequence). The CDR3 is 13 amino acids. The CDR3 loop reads CSLASGAFYEQYF. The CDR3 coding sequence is TGCAGCCTCGCTTCGGGGGCTTTTTACGAGCAGTACTTC.

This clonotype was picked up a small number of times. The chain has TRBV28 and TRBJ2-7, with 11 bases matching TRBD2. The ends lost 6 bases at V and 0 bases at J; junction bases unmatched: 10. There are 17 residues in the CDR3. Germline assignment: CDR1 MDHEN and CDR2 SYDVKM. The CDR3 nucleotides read TGTGCCAGCAGGAACCCGACTAGCGGGGTAAGCTCCTACGAGCAGTACTTC. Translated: CASRNPTSGVSSYEQYF.

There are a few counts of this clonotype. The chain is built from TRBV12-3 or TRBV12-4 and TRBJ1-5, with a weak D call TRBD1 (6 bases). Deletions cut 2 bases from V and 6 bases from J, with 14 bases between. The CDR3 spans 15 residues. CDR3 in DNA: TGTGCCAGCAGTTTATCCAGGGGAGATAGTCAGCCCCAGCATTTT. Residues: CASSLSRGDSQPQHF.

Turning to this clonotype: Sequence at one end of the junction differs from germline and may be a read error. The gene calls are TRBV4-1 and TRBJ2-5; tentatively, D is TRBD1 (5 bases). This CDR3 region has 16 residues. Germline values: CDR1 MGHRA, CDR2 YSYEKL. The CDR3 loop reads CASSQGYGSRQETQYF. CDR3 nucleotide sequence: TGCGCCAGTAGCCAGGGCTACGGAAGCCGACAAGAGACCCAGTACTTC.

CDR3 protein: CATSRGIQETQYF. The CDR3 DNA sequence: TGTGCCACCAGCAGAGGGATTCAAGAGACCCAGTACTTC. The rearrangement uses TRBV15 and TRBJ2-5; D is uncertain. V was shortened by 1 base and J by 2 bases, with 5 bases between the two germline ends. Looked up from germline, CDR1 is LNHNV and CDR2 is YYDKDF (reference sequence). The CDR3 length is 13 residues.

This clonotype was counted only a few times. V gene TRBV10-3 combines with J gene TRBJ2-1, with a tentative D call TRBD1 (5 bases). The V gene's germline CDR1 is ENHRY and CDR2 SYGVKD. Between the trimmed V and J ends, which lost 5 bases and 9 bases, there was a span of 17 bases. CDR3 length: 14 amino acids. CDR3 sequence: CAISPIDSRGEQFF. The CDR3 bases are TGTGCCATCAGTCCCATCGACAGTCGCGGTGAGCAGTTCTTC.

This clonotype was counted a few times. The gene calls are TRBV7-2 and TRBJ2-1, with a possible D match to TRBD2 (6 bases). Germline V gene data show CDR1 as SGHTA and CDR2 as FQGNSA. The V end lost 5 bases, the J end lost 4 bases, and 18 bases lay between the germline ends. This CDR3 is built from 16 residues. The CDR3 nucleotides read TGTGCCAGCAGCCGATGGACGGGACTCCTTTACAATGAGCAGTTCTTC. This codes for CASSRWTGLLYNEQFF.

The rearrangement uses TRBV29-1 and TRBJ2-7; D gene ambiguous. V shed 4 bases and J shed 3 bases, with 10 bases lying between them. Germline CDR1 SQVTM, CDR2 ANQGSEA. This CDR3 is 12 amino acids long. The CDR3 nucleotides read TGCAGCGTTGGTCGGACCAGCTACGAGCAGTACTTC. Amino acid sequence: CSVGRTSYEQYF.

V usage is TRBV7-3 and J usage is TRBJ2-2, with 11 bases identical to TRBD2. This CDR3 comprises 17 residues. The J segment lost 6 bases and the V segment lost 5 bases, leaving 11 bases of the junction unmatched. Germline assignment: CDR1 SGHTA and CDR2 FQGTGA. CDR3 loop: CASSPNLAGGSAGELFF. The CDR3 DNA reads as TGTGCCAGCAGCCCGAATCTAGCGGGAGGATCTGCCGGGGAGCTGTTTTTT. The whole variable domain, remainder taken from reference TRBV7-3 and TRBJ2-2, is GAGVSQTPSNKVTEKGKYVELRCDPISGHTALYWYRQSLGQGPEFLIYFQGTGAADDSGLPNDRFFAVRPEGSVSTLKIQRTERGDSAVYLCASSPNLAGGSAGELFFGEGSRLTVL.

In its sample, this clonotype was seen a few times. For the CDR3, the DNA is TGCGCCACCTCGGAAGGGAATAGGGAGACCCAGTACTTC. Translation: CATSEGNRETQYF. The chain is built from TRBV5-1 and TRBJ2-5; D unresolved. The CDR3 is 13 amino acids. CDR1 and CDR2 (germline): SGHRS, YFSETQ. V dropped 9 bases and J dropped 5 bases, with 17 bases sitting between them. Full variable domain (outside the CDR3, taken from reference TRBV5-1 and TRBJ2-5): KAGVTQTPRYLIKTRGQQVTLSCSPISGHRSVSWYQQTPGQGLQFLFEYFSETQRNKGNFPGRFSGRQFSNSRSEMNVSTLELGDSALYLCATSEGNRETQYFGPGTRLLVL.

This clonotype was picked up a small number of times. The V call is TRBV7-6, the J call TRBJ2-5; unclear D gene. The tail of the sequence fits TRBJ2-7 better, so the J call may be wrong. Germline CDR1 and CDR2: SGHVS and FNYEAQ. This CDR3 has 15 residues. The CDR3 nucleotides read TGTGCCAGCAGCTTAGCGGCCGACCCTACCTACGAGCAGTACTTC. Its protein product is CASSLAADPTYEQYF.

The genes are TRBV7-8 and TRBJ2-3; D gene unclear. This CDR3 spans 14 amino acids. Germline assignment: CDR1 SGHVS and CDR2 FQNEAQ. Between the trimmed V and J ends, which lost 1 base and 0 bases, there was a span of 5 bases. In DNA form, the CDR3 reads TGTGCCAGCAGCTTAGAGTGGAGCACAGATACGCAGTATTTT. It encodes CASSLEWSTDTQYF.

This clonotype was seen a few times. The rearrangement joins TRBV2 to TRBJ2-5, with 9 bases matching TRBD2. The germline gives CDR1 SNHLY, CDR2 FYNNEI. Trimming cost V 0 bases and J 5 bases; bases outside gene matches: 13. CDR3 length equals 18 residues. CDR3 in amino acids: CASSEALGREGLFETQYF. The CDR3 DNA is TGTGCCAGCAGTGAAGCGCTGGGGCGGGAGGGCCTTTTCGAGACCCAGTACTTC.

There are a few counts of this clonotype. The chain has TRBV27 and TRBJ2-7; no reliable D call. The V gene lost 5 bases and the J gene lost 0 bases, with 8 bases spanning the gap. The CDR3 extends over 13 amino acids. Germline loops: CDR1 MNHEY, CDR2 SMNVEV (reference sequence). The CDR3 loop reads CASSAQSSYEQYF. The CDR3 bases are TGTGCCAGCAGTGCCCAGAGCTCCTACGAGCAGTACTTC.

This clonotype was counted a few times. CDR3 amino acids: CSVRRDSATNEKLFF. The CDR3 DNA reads TGCAGCGTGAGACGTGACAGTGCAACTAATGAAAAACTGTTTTTT. The chain recombines TRBV29-1 with TRBJ1-4; TRBD1 might be the D (5 bases). V was pared by 6 bases and J by 0 bases, with 14 bases between. The germline V gene encodes CDR1 SQVTM and CDR2 ANQGSEA. The CDR3 sequence is 15 residues long. Filled out from reference TRBV29-1 and TRBJ1-4, the complete variable domain reads SAVISQKPSRDICQRGTSLTIQCQVDSQVTMMFWYRQQPGQSLTLIATANQGSEATYESGFVIDKFPISRPNLTFSTLTVSNMSPEDSSIYLCSVRRDSATNEKLFFGSGTQLSVL.

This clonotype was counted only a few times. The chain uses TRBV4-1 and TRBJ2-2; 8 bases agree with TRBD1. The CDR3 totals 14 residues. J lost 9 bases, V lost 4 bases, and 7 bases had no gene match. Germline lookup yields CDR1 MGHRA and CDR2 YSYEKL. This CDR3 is CASSPISGGRELFF. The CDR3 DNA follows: TGCGCCAGCAGCCCGATCTCAGGGGGCCGGGAGCTGTTTTTT.

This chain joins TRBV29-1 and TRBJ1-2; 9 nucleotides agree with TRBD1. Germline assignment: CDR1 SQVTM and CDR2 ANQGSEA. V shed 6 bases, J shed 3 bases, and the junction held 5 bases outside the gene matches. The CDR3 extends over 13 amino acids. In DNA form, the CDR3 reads TGCAGCGTAGACAGGGGGGGGTACTATGGCTACACCTTC. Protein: CSVDRGGYYGYTF.

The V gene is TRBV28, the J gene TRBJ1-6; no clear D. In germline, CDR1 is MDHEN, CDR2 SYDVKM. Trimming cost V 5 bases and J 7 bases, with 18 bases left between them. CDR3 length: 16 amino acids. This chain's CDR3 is CASSPPGPSKNSPLHF. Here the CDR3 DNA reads TGTGCCAGCAGTCCTCCGGGTCCTTCTAAAAATTCACCCCTCCACTTT.

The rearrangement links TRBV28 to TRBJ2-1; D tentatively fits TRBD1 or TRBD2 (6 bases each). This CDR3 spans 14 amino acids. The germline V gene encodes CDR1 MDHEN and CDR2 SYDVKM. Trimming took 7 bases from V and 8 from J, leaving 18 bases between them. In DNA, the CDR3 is TGTGCCAGCAACCACGGTGGGGGGCTGCATGAGCAGTTCTTC. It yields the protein CASNHGGGLHEQFF.

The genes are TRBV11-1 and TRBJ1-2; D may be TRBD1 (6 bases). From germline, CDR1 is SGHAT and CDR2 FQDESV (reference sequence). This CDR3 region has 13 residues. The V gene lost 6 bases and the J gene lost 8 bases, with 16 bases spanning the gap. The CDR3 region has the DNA TGTGCCAGCAGTTTCAACAGGGCCGTAGGCTACACCTTC. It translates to CASSFNRAVGYTF.

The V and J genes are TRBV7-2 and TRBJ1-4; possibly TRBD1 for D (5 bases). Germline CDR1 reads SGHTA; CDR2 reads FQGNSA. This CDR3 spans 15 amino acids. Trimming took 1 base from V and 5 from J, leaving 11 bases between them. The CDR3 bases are TGTGCCAGCAGCTTAGGCGGGGGACCGAATGAAAAACTGTTTTTT. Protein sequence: CASSLGGGPNEKLFF.